This T cell receptor (beta chain) was observed in a study of cytotoxic CD8 clonotypes in ibrutinib-treated CLL. Study information: An average of roughly 250,000 productive templates and roughly 94,000 productive rearrangements was obtained per sample. Broader study findings: Public clonotypes, found uncommonly, either contracted or stayed stable on treatment.

Of note for this clone: The antigen remains undetermined.

Clones were sequenced by immunoSEQ multiplex PCR, and TCRdb holds only the in-frame ones, with some missing. The table shows around 310,000 clones, with 80% occurring only once. The germline gives CDR1 GTSNPN, CDR2 SVGIG (reference sequence). This CDR3 is 12 amino acids long. V lost 2 bases to trimming and J lost 1 base, with 5 bases between them. The genes are TRBV30 and TRBJ1-1; D ambiguous. The specimen comprised PBMCs, sampled before ibrutinib treatment. This clonotype was sampled from a human donor with chronic lymphocytic leukemia. CDR3 bases: TGTGCCTGGAGTCGACCGAACACTGAAGCTTTCTTT. Translating gives CAWSRPNTEAFF. Full variable domain (missing parts from reference TRBV30 and TRBJ1-1): SQTIHQWPATLVQPVGSPLSLECTVEGTSNPNLYWYRQAAGRGLQLLFYSVGIGQISSEVPQNLSASRPQDRQFILSSKKLLLSDSGFYLCAWSRPNTEAFFGQGTRLTVV.